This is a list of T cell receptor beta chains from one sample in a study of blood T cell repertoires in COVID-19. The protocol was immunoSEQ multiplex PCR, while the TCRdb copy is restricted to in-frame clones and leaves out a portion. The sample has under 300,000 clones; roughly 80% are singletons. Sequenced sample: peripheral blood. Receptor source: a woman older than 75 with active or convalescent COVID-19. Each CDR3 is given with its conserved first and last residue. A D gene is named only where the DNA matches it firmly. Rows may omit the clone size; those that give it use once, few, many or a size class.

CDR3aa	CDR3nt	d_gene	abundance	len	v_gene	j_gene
CASRRETAVAGGYTF	TGTGCCAGTAGAAGGGAAACAGCTGTCGCGGGTGGCTACACCTTC	-	-	15	TRBV19	TRBJ1-2
CASSQYEQYF	TGTGCCAGCAGCCAATACGAGCAGTACTTC	-	-	10	TRBV28	TRBJ2-7
CASSLTSGAYNEQFF	TGTGCCAGCAGCTTAACTAGCGGAGCGTACAATGAGCAGTTCTTC	TRBD2	-	15	TRBV11-2	TRBJ2-1
CASSFSVQETQYF	TGTGCCAGCTCATTTAGCGTGCAAGAGACCCAGTACTTC	-	-	13	TRBV18	TRBJ2-5
CAIARLDSHYNEQFF	TGTGCCATCGCCCGACTCGACAGCCACTACAATGAGCAGTTCTTC	-	once	15	TRBV28	TRBJ2-1
CARSPPLTGSKLKRGNTIYF	TGTGCCAGAAGCCCACCTTTGACAGGGAGTAAGCTAAAAAGGGGAAACACCATATATTTT	TRBD1	-	20	TRBV5-3	TRBJ1-3
CASSFSQGGTEAFF	TGCGCCAGCAGCTTCTCACAGGGGGGCACTGAAGCTTTCTTT	TRBD1	-	14	TRBV5-1	TRBJ1-1
CRRGRGDGYTF	TGCAGGCGGGGGAGGGGGGATGGCTACACCTTC	-	-	11	TRBV20-1	TRBJ1-2
CASSPASGPYEQYF	TGTGCCAGCAGTCCTGCTAGCGGGCCCTACGAGCAGTACTTC	TRBD2	few	14	TRBV6-5	TRBJ2-7
CASSRTSVYEQYF	TGTGCCAGCAGCCGTACTAGCGTCTACGAGCAGTACTTC	TRBD2	-	13	TRBV7-9	TRBJ2-7
CASSRGGPTGRDSPLHF	TGTGCCAGCAGTCGGGGAGGACCAACAGGGAGGGATTCACCCCTCCACTTT	-	-	17	TRBV27	TRBJ1-6
CASSPPGTGVYTEAFF	TGCGCCAGCAGCCCGCCGGGCACAGGGGTTTACACTGAAGCTTTCTTT	TRBD1	-	16	TRBV5-1	TRBJ1-1
CSASLPGGTRLIGNNQPQHF	TGCAGTGCTAGTCTTCCAGGGGGAACCCGATTGATCGGTAACAATCAGCCCCAGCATTTT	TRBD1	few	20	TRBV20-1	TRBJ1-5
CASSLQLTGELFF	TGTGCCAGCAGCTTACAACTCACCGGGGAGCTGTTTTTT	-	many	13	TRBV11-2	TRBJ2-2
CATSRERLAGYEQYF	TGTGCCACCAGCAGAGAGAGACTAGCGGGCTACGAGCAGTACTTC	TRBD2	-	15	TRBV15	TRBJ2-7
CAITGNDDGYTF	TGTGCCATCACAGGGAACGACGATGGCTACACCTTC	-	-	12	TRBV10-3	TRBJ1-2
CASSIVQGNYGYTF	TGTGCCAGTAGTATAGTGCAGGGGAACTATGGCTACACCTTC	-	-	14	TRBV19	TRBJ1-2
CASMETGRYEQYF	TGCGCCAGCATGGAGACAGGGAGGTACGAGCAGTACTTC	-	-	13	TRBV5-1	TRBJ2-7
CASSSLAGTGTTDTQYF	TGTGCCAGCAGCTCTTTGGCCGGGACTGGGACCACAGATACGCAGTATTTT	-	-	17	TRBV5-4	TRBJ2-3
CASTGVETQYF	TGTGCCAGCACAGGGGTGGAGACCCAGTACTTC	-	-	11	TRBV2	TRBJ2-5
CASSRPGQGLNEQFF	TGTGCCAGTAGTCGACCGGGACAGGGGCTCAATGAGCAGTTCTTC	TRBD1	-	15	TRBV19	TRBJ2-1
CATSDPRSSGNTIYF	TGTGCCACCAGTGATCCACGGAGCTCTGGAAACACCATATATTTT	-	-	15	TRBV24-1	TRBJ1-3
CASNEVPADIQYF	TGTGCCAGCAATGAGGTGCCCGCGGACATTCAGTACTTC	-	-	13	TRBV2	TRBJ2-4
CASSVSTSGRAGETQYF	TGTGCCAGCAGCGTATCAACCTCGGGCAGGGCCGGTGAGACCCAGTACTTC	-	-	17	TRBV9	TRBJ2-5
CASSEDNQGTEAFF	TGCGCCAGCAGTGAGGACAATCAGGGCACTGAAGCTTTCTTT	-	few	14	TRBV10-1	TRBJ1-1
CASSPAGAQETQYF	TGTGCCAGCAGCCCCGCGGGAGCCCAAGAGACCCAGTACTTC	TRBD2	-	14	TRBV3-1/TRBV3-2	TRBJ2-5
CASSSKRGGDVETQYF	TGTGCCAGCAGTTCAAAAAGGGGGGGGGATGTGGAGACCCAGTACTTC	-	-	16	TRBV27	TRBJ2-5
CASSQEGVFTEAFF	TGTGCCAGCAGCCAAGAAGGGGTTTTCACTGAAGCTTTCTTT	-	-	14	TRBV3-1/TRBV3-2	TRBJ1-1
CASSLGRARVNTEAFF	TGTGCCAGCAGCTTAGGCAGGGCCAGGGTGAACACTGAAGCTTTCTTT	-	-	16	TRBV7-9	TRBJ1-1
CASRSVKSAGEETQYF	TGTGCCAGCAGAAGCGTCAAGAGCGCGGGAGAAGAGACCCAGTACTTC	TRBD2	few	16	TRBV2	TRBJ2-5
CASSSQGSSPLHF	TGTGCCAGCAGTTCGCAGGGTTCTTCACCCCTCCACTTT	-	-	13	TRBV12-3/TRBV12-4	TRBJ1-6